Listed here are 30 T cell receptor beta chains from one sample, sequenced in a study of cytomegalovirus exposure and HLA in healthy donors. The protocol was immunoSEQ multiplex PCR, while the TCRdb copy is restricted to in-frame clones and leaves out a portion. In the table there are tens of thousands of clones, 70% to 90% of which are singletons. The specimen was PBMCs. The source is a woman under 30 in good health and CMV-seropositive.

The chain carries TRBV30 and TRBJ1-5, with D maybe TRBD1 (5 bases). Germline V CDR1 and CDR2: GTSNPN, SVGIG (reference sequence). CDR3 size: 14 residues. Trimming cost V 0 bases and J 9 bases, with 15 bases left between them. In nucleotides, the CDR3 is TGTGCCTGGAGTGTTGGAGGGGCGGGGGGGCCCCAGCATTTT. It translates to CAWSVGGAGGPQHF.

V is TRBV5-8 and J is TRBJ1-1, with 10 bases fitting TRBD1. The germline V gene has CDR1 SGHTS and CDR2 YDEGEE. The CDR3 contains 17 residues. V trimming: 7 bases; J trimming: 5 bases; junction bases outside the gene matches: 17. The CDR3 loop reads CASLSSSTGGRGTEAFF. The CDR3 DNA follows: TGTGCCAGCCTAAGTTCCTCGACAGGGGGCCGAGGGACTGAAGCTTTCTTT.

The gene calls are TRBV30 and TRBJ1-1; TRBD1 agrees at 9 bases. Germline trimming cut 5 bases from V and 1 base from J; bases unmatched to any gene: 2. This CDR3 has 13 amino acids. Germline V gene data show CDR1 as GTSNPN and CDR2 as SVGIG (reference sequence). This CDR3 reads CAWDRGANTEAFF. The CDR3 DNA is TGTGCCTGGGACAGGGGGGCGAACACTGAAGCTTTCTTT.

The V and J genes are TRBV5-5 and TRBJ2-5, with D perhaps matching TRBD1 (6 bases). V shed 4 bases and J shed 2 bases, with 15 bases lying between them. The CDR3 runs to 15 residues. Germline CDR1 and CDR2: SGHKS and YYEKEE (reference sequence). The CDR3 is CASSTAQGIQETQYF. CDR3 nucleotide sequence: TGTGCCAGCAGCACCGCCCAGGGGATTCAAGAGACCCAGTACTTC. The full variable domain, with the rest looked up from reference TRBV5-5 and TRBJ2-5, is DAGVTQSPTHLIKTRGQQVTLRCSPISGHKSVSWYQQVLGQGPQFIFQYYEKEERGRGNFPDRFSARQFPNYSSELNVNALLLGDSALYLCASSTAQGIQETQYFGPGTRLLVL.

V is TRBV14 and J is TRBJ2-3, with 14 bases identical to TRBD2. The CDR3 is 16 residues long. The germline CDR1 and CDR2 sequences are SGHDN and FVKESK. The J segment lost 6 bases and the V segment lost 1 base, leaving 3 bases of the junction unmatched. The CDR3 here is CASSQGLAGGLDTQYF. For the CDR3, the DNA is TGTGCCAGCAGCCAAGGACTAGCGGGGGGGCTGGATACGCAGTATTTT. The full variable domain, its missing parts supplied by reference TRBV14 and TRBJ2-3, is EAGVTQFPSHSVIEKGQTVTLRCDPISGHDNLYWYRRVMGKEIKFLLHFVKESKQDESGMPNNRFLAERTGGTYSTLKVQPAELEDSGVYFCASSQGLAGGLDTQYFGPGTRLTVL.

The chain carries TRBV5-4 and TRBJ1-6, with a possible D match to TRBD1 (5 bases). Deletions cut 0 bases from V and 7 bases from J, with 11 bases between. The germline V gene has CDR1 SGHNT and CDR2 YYREEE (reference sequence). This CDR3 comprises 15 residues. The CDR3 loop reads CASSLAAGQNSPLHF. CDR3 bases: TGTGCCAGCAGCTTGGCGGCAGGGCAAAATTCACCCCTCCACTTT.

This sequence joins TRBV7-6 and TRBJ2-1, with TRBD2 matching over 13 bases. Per germline, CDR1 SGHVS and CDR2 FNYEAQ. This CDR3 spans 18 amino acids. J was trimmed by 1 base and V by 1 base; bases with no gene match: 4. The CDR3, as DNA: TGTGCCAGCAGCTTAGAACTAGCGGGGGGGAATTCCTACAATGAGCAGTTCTTC. Protein: CASSLELAGGNSYNEQFF.

In this sample, this clone turned up a few times. The rearrangement joins TRBV6-1 to TRBJ1-5; D is perhaps TRBD1 (6 bases). V was cut by 4 bases and J by 2 bases, with 9 bases left in between. The CDR3 is 14 amino acids. Looked up from germline, CDR1 is MNHNS and CDR2 is SASEGT. In DNA, the CDR3 is TGTGCCAGCAGTGCGGCAGGGGGCAATCAGCCCCAGCATTTT. This gives the protein CASSAAGGNQPQHF.

The genes are TRBV27 and TRBJ1-6; TRBD1 matches at 8 bases. The CDR3 is 15 amino acids. V gave up 11 bases and J gave up 7 bases; unmatched junction bases: 13. Germline CDR1 reads MNHEY; CDR2 reads SMNVEV (reference sequence). This chain's CDR3 is CASTATDRENSPLHF. CDR3 nucleotide sequence: TGTGCCTCAACCGCTACGGACAGGGAGAATTCACCCCTCCACTTT.

J is TRBJ2-3 and V is TRBV9; 14 bases fit TRBD2. CDR1 SGDLS and CDR2 YYNGEE come from the germline V gene. J lost 6 bases, V lost 4 bases, and 4 bases had no gene match. The CDR3 covers 15 residues. CDR3 coding DNA: TGTGCCAGCAGCTCGGGACTAGCGGGAGTGGATACGCAGTATTTT. Amino acids: CASSSGLAGVDTQYF. Looking up the rest from reference TRBV9 and TRBJ2-3 gives the full variable domain: DSGVTQTPKHLITATGQRVTLRCSPRSGDLSVYWYQQSLDQGLQFLIQYYNGEERAKGNILERFSAQQFPDLHSELNLSSLELGDSALYFCASSSGLAGVDTQYFGPGTRLTVL.

This chain joins TRBV5-4 and TRBJ2-1, with D possibly being TRBD2 (5 bases). This CDR3 spans 17 amino acids. From germline, CDR1 is SGHNT and CDR2 YYREEE (reference sequence). V was cut by 3 bases and J by 8 bases, with 24 bases left in between. CDR3 bases: TGTGCCAGCAGCTCAATGAAGCGGAGCCGAGCCAGCGATGAGCAGTTCTTC. Its translation: CASSSMKRSRASDEQFF.

The sample holds one count of this clone. The CDR3 DNA reads as TGCGCCAGCAGCCCCAGACAGGGTCGGAGCACTGAAGCTTTCTTT. Translating it yields CASSPRQGRSTEAFF. The gene calls are TRBV5-1 and TRBJ1-1; 7 bases are shared with TRBD1. This CDR3 is 15 amino acids long. J gave up 4 bases and V 4 bases, and 10 bases lay outside the gene matches. CDR1 and CDR2 (germline): SGHRS, YFSETQ.

The V gene is TRBV7-9, the J gene TRBJ2-5, with TRBD1 as a possible D gene (5 bases). This CDR3 region has 15 residues. Germline V gene lookup returns CDR1 SEHNR and CDR2 FQNEAQ (reference sequence). The V end lost 1 base, the J end lost 5 bases, and 14 bases lay between the germline ends. The CDR3 loop reads CASSLVLGNRETQYF. The CDR3 DNA reads as TGTGCCAGCAGCTTAGTACTTGGAAACAGGGAGACCCAGTACTTC. Using reference TRBV7-9 and TRBJ2-5 for the parts outside the CDR3, the full variable domain is DTGVSQNPRHKITKRGQNVTFRCDPISEHNRLYWYRQTLGQGPEFLTYFQNEAQLEKSRLLSDRFSAERPKGSFSTLEIQRTEQGDSAMYLCASSLVLGNRETQYFGPGTRLLVL.

The CDR3 coding sequence is TGTGCCAGCAGTATTGGGACTAGCGGGGCGAACAATGAGCAGTTCTTC. Its translation is CASSIGTSGANNEQFF. The chain uses TRBV27 and TRBJ2-1; 13 positions agree with TRBD2. V lost 5 bases and J lost 5; bases outside the gene matches: 6. The CDR3 is 16 amino acids. The germline gives CDR1 MNHEY, CDR2 SMNVEV (reference sequence).

V is TRBV30 and J is TRBJ2-3, with 7 bases identical to TRBD2. The CDR3 totals 17 residues. V lost 1 base and J lost 0; bases outside the gene matches: 10. CDR1 GTSNPN and CDR2 SVGIG come from the germline V gene (reference sequence). The CDR3 DNA reads TGTGCCTGGAGTGACCCCTCTCGCGGGAGTAGCACAGATACGCAGTATTTT. Translation: CAWSDPSRGSSTDTQYF.

Regarding this clone: A read error may account for a junction end that differs from germline. This chain links TRBV7-7 with TRBJ2-7; TRBD2 might be the D (6 bases). Germline CDR1 is SSHAT and CDR2 is FNYEAQ (reference sequence). This CDR3 region has 14 residues. In DNA, the CDR3 is TGTGCTAGCAGCCCAGGCGCGGGAAGCTACGAGCAGTACTTC. This codes for CASSPGAGSYEQYF.

This chain links TRBV7-8 with TRBJ1-1; D perhaps matches TRBD1 (5 bases). Trimming cost V 3 bases and J 2 bases, with 7 bases left between them. CDR3 length: 13 residues. Germline values: CDR1 SGHVS, CDR2 FQNEAQ. CDR3 coding DNA: TGTGCCAGCAGCTTCGACAGCAACACTGAAGCTTTCTTT. Protein product: CASSFDSNTEAFF.

This clone came up a few times. The CDR3 region has the DNA TGTGCCAGCAGCTTAGTGTCAGGGGGTGTAAATCAGCCCCAGCATTTT. Protein: CASSLVSGGVNQPQHF. The V gene is TRBV7-2, the J gene TRBJ1-5; 7 bases agree with TRBD1. CDR1 is SGHTA and CDR2 is FQGNSA in the germline V gene. This CDR3 is 16 amino acids long. V gave up 1 base and J gave up 4 bases; unmatched junction bases: 7.

The CDR3 nucleotides are TGTGCCTGGGGGCTAGCGGGGGTAGAGACCCAGTACTTC. This gives the protein CAWGLAGVETQYF. The V and J genes are TRBV30 and TRBJ2-5, with TRBD2 identical over 10 bases. V trimming: 5 bases; J trimming: 4 bases; junction bases outside the gene matches: 4. This CDR3 has 13 residues. Per the germline V gene, CDR1 is GTSNPN and CDR2 is SVGIG (reference sequence).

The V and J genes are TRBV6-5 and TRBJ2-3, with 11 bases that match TRBD2. The CDR3 has 16 residues. Germline V lookup: CDR1 MNHEY, CDR2 SVGAGI. V shed 4 bases, J shed 0 bases, and the junction held 3 bases outside the gene matches. The CDR3 sequence: CASSSRTSGSTDTQYF. CDR3 sequence (DNA): TGTGCCAGCAGTTCGAGGACTAGCGGGAGCACAGATACGCAGTATTTT.

The chain carries TRBV30 and TRBJ2-1, with D unclear. The CDR3 consists of 13 residues. Trimming removed 5 bases at V and 0 bases at J, with 8 bases between. CDR1 is GTSNPN, CDR2 SVGIG, per germline (reference sequence). CDR3 residues: CAWVRSSYNEQFF. In nucleotides, the CDR3 is TGTGCCTGGGTTCGTTCCTCCTACAATGAGCAGTTCTTC.

The gene calls are TRBV28 and TRBJ1-2; 9 positions agree with TRBD1. This CDR3 contains 14 residues. With 6 bases clipped from V and 5 bases from J, the junction kept 7 bases outside the gene matches. In germline, CDR1 is MDHEN, CDR2 SYDVKM. CDR3 bases: TGTGCCAGCAGCTTCGGGACAGGGCATTATGGCTACACCTTC. This encodes CASSFGTGHYGYTF.

The chain links TRBV29-1 to TRBJ1-1, with 8 positions matching TRBD1. Germline assignment: CDR1 SQVTM and CDR2 ANQGSEA. The V segment lost 1 base and the J segment 0 bases; nucleotides outside the gene matches: 4. The length of the CDR3 is 15 residues. CDR3 DNA: TGCAGCGTTGAAGTCGCAGGGGGCCTGAACACTGAAGCTTTCTTT. Its protein product is CSVEVAGGLNTEAFF.

This clone was observed once. The chain carries TRBV27 and TRBJ1-1; D uncertain. CDR1 and CDR2 (germline): MNHEY, SMNVEV (reference sequence). V dropped 6 bases and J dropped 1 base, with 9 bases sitting between them. The CDR3 contains 13 residues. The CDR3, as DNA: TGTGCCAGCAGGCCGGCGGGGAACACTGAAGCTTTCTTT. Protein sequence: CASRPAGNTEAFF.

V gene TRBV28 combines with J gene TRBJ2-2; 7 bases align to TRBD1. Germline V gene sequence: CDR1 MDHEN, CDR2 SYDVKM. V lost 10 bases to trimming and J lost 0 bases; unmatched junction nucleotides: 8. The CDR3 extends over 15 amino acids. The CDR3 spells CATRWDRANTGELFF. CDR3 bases: TGTGCCACTCGGTGGGACAGAGCGAACACCGGGGAGCTGTTTTTT.

The J gene is TRBJ2-1, the V gene TRBV6-4, with no clear D. The CDR3 spans 13 residues. Germline-derived CDR1 and CDR2 are MRHNA and SNTAGT. V lost 0 bases and J 7 bases, leaving 7 bases between the germline ends. The CDR3 coding sequence is TGTGCCAGCAGTGACTCGAGTTTGAATGAGCAGTTCTTC. Encoded protein: CASSDSSLNEQFF.

This clone was observed a few times. This rearrangement joins TRBV2 to TRBJ2-7, with D perhaps matching TRBD1 (6 bases). The CDR3 loop spans 12 amino acids. Trimming pared 3 bases from V and 4 bases from J, leaving 7 bases between. Germline V CDR1 and CDR2: SNHLY, FYNNEI. The CDR3 reads CASSEDRYEQYF. In DNA, the CDR3 is TGTGCCAGCAGTGAGGACAGATACGAGCAGTACTTC.

The genes are TRBV2 and TRBJ2-7, with 10 bases identical to TRBD1. CDR1 is SNHLY and CDR2 is FYNNEI in the germline V gene. This CDR3 region has 14 residues. Trimming cost V 10 bases and J 1 base; bases outside gene matches: 7. This chain's CDR3 is CAIGGTGDSYEQYF. CDR3 in DNA: TGTGCCATCGGCGGGACAGGGGATTCCTACGAGCAGTACTTC.

The chain links TRBV30 to TRBJ1-6; D ambiguous. This CDR3 region has 12 residues. V was shortened by 0 bases and J by 8 bases, with 5 bases between the two germline ends. Germline V gene sequence: CDR1 GTSNPN, CDR2 SVGIG (reference sequence). In nucleotides, the CDR3 is TGTGCCTGGAGTGTACTGGATTCACCCCTCCACTTT. Its protein is CAWSVLDSPLHF. Based on the CDR3 plus reference TRBV30 and TRBJ1-6, the full variable domain is SQTIHQWPATLVQPVGSPLSLECTVEGTSNPNLYWYRQAAGRGLQLLFYSVGIGQISSEVPQNLSASRPQDRQFILSSKKLLLSDSGFYLCAWSVLDSPLHFGNGTRLTVT.

The V call is TRBV5-4, the J call TRBJ2-5; D is ambiguous. V was cut by 3 bases and J by 4 bases, with 4 bases left in between. Looked up from germline, CDR1 is SGHNT and CDR2 is YYREEE (reference sequence). The CDR3 runs to 11 residues. The CDR3 protein is CASSSGETQYF. DNA for the CDR3: TGTGCCAGCAGCTCAGGAGAGACCCAGTACTTC.